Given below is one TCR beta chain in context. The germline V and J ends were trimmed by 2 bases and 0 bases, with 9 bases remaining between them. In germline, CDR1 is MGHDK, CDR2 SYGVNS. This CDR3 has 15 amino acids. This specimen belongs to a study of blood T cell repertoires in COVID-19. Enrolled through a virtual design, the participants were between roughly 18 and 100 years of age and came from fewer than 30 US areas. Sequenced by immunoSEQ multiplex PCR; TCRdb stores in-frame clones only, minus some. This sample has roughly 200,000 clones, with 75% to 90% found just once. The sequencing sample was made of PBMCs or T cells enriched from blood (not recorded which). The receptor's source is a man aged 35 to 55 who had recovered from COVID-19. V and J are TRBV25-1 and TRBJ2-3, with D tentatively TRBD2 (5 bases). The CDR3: CASSESGISTDTQYF. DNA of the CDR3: TGTGCCAGCAGTGAAAGCGGAATAAGCACAGATACGCAGTATTTT. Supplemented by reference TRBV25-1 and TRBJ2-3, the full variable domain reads EADIYQTPRYLVIGTGKKITLECSQTMGHDKMYWYQQDPGMELHLIHYSYGVNSTEKGDLSSESTVSRIRTEHFPLTLESARPSHTSQYLCASSESGISTDTQYFGPGTRLTVL.